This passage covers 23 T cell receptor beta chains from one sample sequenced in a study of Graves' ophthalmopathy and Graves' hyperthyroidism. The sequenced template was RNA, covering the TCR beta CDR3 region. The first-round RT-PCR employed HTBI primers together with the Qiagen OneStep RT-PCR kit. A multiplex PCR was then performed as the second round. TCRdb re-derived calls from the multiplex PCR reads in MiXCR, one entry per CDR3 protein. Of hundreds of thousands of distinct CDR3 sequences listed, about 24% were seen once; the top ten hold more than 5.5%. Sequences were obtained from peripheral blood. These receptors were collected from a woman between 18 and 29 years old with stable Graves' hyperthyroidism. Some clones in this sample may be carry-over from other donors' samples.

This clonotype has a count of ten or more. CDR3 coding DNA: TGTGCCATCAGCGGCATCACTGAAGCTTTCTTT. Protein sequence: CAISGITEAFF. The J gene is TRBJ1-1, the V gene TRBV10-3; D is uncertain. The germline V gene has CDR1 ENHRY and CDR2 SYGVKD. There are 11 residues in the CDR3. V was pared by 6 bases and J by 4 bases, with 6 bases between.

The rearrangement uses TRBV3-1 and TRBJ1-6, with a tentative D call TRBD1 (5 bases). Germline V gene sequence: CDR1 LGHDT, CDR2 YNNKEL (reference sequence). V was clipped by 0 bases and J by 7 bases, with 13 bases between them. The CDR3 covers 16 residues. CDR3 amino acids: CASSQEGGAGNSPLHF. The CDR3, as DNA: TGTGCCAGCAGCCAAGAAGGAGGGGCAGGAAATTCACCCCTCCACTTT.

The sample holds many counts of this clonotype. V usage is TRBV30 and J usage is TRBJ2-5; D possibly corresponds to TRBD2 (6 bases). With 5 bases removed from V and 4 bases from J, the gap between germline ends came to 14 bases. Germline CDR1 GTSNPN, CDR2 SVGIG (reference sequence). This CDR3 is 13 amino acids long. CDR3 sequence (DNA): TGTGCCTGGGCTAGCGCCGTGGGAGAGACCCAGTACTTC. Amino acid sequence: CAWASAVGETQYF. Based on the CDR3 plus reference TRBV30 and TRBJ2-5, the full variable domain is SQTIHQWPATLVQPVGSPLSLECTVEGTSNPNLYWYRQAAGRGLQLLFYSVGIGQISSEVPQNLSASRPQDRQFILSSKKLLLSDSGFYLCAWASAVGETQYFGPGTRLLVL.

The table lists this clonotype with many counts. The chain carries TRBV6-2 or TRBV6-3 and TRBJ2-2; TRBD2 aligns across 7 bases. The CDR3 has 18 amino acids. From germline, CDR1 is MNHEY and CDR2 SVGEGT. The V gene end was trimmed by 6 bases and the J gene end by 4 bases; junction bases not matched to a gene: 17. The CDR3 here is CASRSHGGRASGTGELFF. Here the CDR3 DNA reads TGTGCCAGCAGGAGTCATGGAGGGAGGGCGTCGGGCACCGGGGAGCTGTTTTTT.

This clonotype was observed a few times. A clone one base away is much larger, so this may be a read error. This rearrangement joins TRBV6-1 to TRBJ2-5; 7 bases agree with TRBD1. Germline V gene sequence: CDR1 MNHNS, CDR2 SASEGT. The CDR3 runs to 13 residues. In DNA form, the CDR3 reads TGTGCCAGCGAGACAGGGAACCAAGAGACCAAGTACTTC. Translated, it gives CASETGNQETKYF.

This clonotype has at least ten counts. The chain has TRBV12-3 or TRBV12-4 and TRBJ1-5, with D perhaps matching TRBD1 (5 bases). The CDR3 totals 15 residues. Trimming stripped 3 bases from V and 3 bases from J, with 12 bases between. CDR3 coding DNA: TGTGCCAGCAGTTTTACAGGAGGCTCCAATCAGCCCCAGCATTTT. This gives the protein CASSFTGGSNQPQHF.

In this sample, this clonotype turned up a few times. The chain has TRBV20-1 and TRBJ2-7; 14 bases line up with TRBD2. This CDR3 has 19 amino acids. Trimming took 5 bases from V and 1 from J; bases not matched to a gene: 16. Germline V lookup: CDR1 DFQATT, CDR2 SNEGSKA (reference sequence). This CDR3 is CSAATHPGTSGRDSYEQYF. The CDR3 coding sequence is TGCAGTGCTGCTACTCACCCCGGGACTAGCGGGAGAGATTCCTACGAGCAGTACTTC.

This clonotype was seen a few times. The CDR3 sequence: CASTFWPLRLAKNIQYF. The CDR3 DNA sequence: TGTGCCAGCACCTTTTGGCCGTTGAGATTAGCCAAAAACATTCAGTACTTC. The chain combines TRBV5-5 with TRBJ2-4; D is unclear. Between the trimmed V and J ends, which lost 6 bases and 0 bases, there was a span of 19 bases. The CDR3 is 17 residues long. Germline V CDR1 and CDR2: SGHKS, YYEKEE (reference sequence).

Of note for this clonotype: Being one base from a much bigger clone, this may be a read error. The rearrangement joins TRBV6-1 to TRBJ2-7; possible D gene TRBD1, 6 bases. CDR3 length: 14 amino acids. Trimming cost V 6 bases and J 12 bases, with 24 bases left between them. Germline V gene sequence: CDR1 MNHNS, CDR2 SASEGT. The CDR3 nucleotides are TGTGCCAGCAGCGACCCGGGACATACTATGAGCCGGTACTTC. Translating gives CASSDPGHTMSRYF.

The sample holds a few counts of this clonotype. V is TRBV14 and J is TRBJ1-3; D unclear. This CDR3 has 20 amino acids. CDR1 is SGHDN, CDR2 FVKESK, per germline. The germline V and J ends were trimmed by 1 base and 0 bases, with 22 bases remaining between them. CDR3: CASSQGDLTTAGYSGNTIYF. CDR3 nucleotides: TGTGCCAGCAGCCAAGGCGATTTAACAACAGCTGGTTACTCTGGAAACACCATATATTTT.

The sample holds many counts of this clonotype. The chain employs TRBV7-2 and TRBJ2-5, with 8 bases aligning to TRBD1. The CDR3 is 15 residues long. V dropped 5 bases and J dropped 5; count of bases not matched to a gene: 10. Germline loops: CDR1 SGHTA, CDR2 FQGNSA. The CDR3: CASSLMTGDGETQYF. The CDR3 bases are TGTGCCAGCAGCCTAATGACAGGGGATGGCGAGACCCAGTACTTC.

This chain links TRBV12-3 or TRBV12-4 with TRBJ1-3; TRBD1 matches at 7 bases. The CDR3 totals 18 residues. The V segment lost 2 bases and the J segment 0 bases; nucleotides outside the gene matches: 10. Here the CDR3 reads CASSLRGGRGFSGNTIYF. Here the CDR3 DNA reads TGTGCCAGCAGTTTAAGGGGGGGCAGGGGGTTCTCTGGAAACACCATATATTTT.

The CDR3 loop reads CASSPTHTTGGNSGNTIYF. For the CDR3, the DNA is TGTGCCAGCAGCCCAACTCATACAACAGGGGGTAACTCTGGAAACACCATATATTTT. J is TRBJ1-3 and V is TRBV6-2 or TRBV6-3; TRBD1 matches at 8 bases. Trimming at V came to 6 bases and at J to 0 bases, leaving 16 bases not matched to a gene. Germline CDR1 reads MNHEY; CDR2 reads SVGEGT. The CDR3 totals 19 residues.

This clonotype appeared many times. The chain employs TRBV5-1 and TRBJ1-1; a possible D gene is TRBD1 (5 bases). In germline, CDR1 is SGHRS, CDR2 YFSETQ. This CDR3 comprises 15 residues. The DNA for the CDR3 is TGCGCAGGTCGGGCTGATCCAGACAGTCACACTGAAGCTTTCTTT. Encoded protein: CAGRADPDSHTEAFF.

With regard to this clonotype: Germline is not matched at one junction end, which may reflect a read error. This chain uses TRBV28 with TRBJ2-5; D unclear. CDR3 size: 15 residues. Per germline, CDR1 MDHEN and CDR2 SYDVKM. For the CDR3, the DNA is TGTGCCAGCAGTCCCCGGGCCGCGTACCAAGAGACCAAGTACTTC. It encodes CASSPRAAYQETKYF.

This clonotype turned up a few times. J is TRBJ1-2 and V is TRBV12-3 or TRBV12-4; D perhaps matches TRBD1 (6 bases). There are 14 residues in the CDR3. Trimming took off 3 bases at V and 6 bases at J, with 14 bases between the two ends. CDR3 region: CASSLRTVIHGYTF. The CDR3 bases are TGTGCCAGCAGTTTGAGGACAGTTATACATGGCTACACCTTC.

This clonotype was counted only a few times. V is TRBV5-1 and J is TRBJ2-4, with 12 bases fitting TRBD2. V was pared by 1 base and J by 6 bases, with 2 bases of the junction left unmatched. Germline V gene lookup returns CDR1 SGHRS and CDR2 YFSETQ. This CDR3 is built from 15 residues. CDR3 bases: TGCGCCAGCAGCTTGACTAGCGGGGGGCCAAACATTCAGTACTTC. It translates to CASSLTSGGPNIQYF.

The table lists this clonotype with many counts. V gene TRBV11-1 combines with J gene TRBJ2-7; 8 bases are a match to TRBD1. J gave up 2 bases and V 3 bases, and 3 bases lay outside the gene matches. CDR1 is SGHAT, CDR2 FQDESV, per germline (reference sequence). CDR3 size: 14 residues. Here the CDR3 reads CASSFIQGAYEQYF. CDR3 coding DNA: TGTGCCAGCAGCTTCATACAGGGGGCCTACGAGCAGTACTTC.

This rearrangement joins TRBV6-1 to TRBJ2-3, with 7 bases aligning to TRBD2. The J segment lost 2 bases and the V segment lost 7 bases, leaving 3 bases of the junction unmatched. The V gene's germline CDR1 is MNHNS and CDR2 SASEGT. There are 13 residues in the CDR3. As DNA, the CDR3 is TGTGCCAGCATCGGGGGGTCCACAGATACGCAGTATTTT. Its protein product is CASIGGSTDTQYF.

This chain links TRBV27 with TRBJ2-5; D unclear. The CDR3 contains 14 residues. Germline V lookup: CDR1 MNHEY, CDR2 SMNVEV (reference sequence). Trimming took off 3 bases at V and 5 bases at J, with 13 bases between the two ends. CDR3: CASSFRVLSETQYF. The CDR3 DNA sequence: TGTGCCAGCAGTTTTAGGGTCCTCTCGGAGACCCAGTACTTC.

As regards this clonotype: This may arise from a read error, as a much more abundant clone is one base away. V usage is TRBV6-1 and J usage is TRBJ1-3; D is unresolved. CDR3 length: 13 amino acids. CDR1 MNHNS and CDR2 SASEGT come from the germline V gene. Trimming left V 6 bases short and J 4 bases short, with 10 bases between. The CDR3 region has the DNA TGTGCCAGCAGAAGGGCCGACGGAAACACCATATATTTT. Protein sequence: CASRRADGNTIYF.

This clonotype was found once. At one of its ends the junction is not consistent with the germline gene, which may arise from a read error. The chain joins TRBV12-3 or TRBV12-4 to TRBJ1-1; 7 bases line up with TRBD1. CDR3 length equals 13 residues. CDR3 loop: CASTGDVYTEAFF. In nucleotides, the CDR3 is TGCGCCAGTACAGGGGATGTGTACACTGAAGCTTTCTTT.

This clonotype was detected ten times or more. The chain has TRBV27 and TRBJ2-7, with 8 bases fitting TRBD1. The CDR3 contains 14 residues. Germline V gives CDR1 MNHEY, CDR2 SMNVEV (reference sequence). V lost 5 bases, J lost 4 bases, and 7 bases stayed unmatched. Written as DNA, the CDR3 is TGTGCCAGCAGTAGGACAGGGCCTTTTTACGAGCAGTACTTC. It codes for CASSRTGPFYEQYF.